This T cell receptor beta chain was recorded in a study of blood T cell repertoires in COVID-19. Across the whole study: PBMCs, B-cell-depleted T cells, or T cells were the source of the cDNA or gDNA that made up the material.

Sequencing used immunoSEQ multiplex PCR; TCRdb keeps in-frame clones, though not all of them. The sample lists under 110,000 clones, about nine tenths occurring once. This clone was recorded a few times. This receptor was taken from a man aged 45-65 years with acute or convalescent COVID-19. Sequenced: peripheral blood.

The CDR3 protein is CASSPWTEAYGYTF. The CDR3 DNA is TGTGCCAGCAGTCCATGGACAGAAGCCTATGGCTACACCTTC. The V and J genes are TRBV7-9 and TRBJ1-2, with D maybe TRBD1 (6 bases). Germline V CDR1 and CDR2: SEHNR, FQNEAQ (reference sequence). Trimming pared 6 bases from V and 4 bases from J, leaving 15 bases between. This CDR3 is built from 14 residues.